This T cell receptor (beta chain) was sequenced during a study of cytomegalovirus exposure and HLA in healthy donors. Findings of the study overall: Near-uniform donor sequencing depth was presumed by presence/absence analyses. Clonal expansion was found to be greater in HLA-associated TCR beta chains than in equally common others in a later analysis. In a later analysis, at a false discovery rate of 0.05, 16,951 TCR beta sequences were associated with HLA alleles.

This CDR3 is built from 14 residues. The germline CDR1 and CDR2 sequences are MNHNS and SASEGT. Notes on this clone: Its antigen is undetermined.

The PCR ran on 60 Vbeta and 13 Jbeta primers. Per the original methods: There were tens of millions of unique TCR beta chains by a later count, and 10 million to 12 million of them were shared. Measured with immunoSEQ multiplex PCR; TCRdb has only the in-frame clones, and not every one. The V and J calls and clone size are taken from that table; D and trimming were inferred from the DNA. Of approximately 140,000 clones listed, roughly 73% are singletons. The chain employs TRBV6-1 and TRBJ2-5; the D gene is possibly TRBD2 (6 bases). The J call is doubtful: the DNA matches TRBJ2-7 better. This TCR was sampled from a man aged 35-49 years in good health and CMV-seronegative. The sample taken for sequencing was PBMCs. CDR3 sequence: CASSETGLGFEQYF. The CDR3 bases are TGTGCCAGCAGTGAAACGGGACTGGGCTTCGAGCAGTACTTC.